Following are 6 T cell receptor beta chains from one sample sequenced in a study of blood T cell repertoires in COVID-19. Sequencing was performed with immunoSEQ multiplex PCR; in TCRdb, only in-frame clones are kept and a portion is missing. The sample contains roughly 250,000 clones, about 88% of which appear only once. Sequencing was done on a sample of peripheral blood. Receptors originate from a woman aged 40 to 50 who had recovered from COVID-19.

This sequence joins TRBV4-1 and TRBJ2-5, with 7 bases identical to TRBD1. The germline CDR1 and CDR2 sequences are MGHRA and YSYEKL. V was clipped by 4 bases and J by 5 bases; unmatched bases: 10. This CDR3 region has 15 residues. The CDR3 reads CASSPGTALRETQYF. In nucleotides, the CDR3 is TGCGCCAGCAGCCCCGGGACAGCCCTGAGGGAGACCCAGTACTTC.

The CDR3 DNA follows: TGTGCCAGCAGCTTAGAAGGACAGAACACCGGGGAGCTGTTTTTT. This sequence encodes CASSLEGQNTGELFF. The chain links TRBV11-3 to TRBJ2-2; the D gene is possibly TRBD1 (5 bases). The CDR3 has 15 residues. Per germline, CDR1 SGHNT and CDR2 YENEEA. Trimming cost V 0 bases and J 1 base, with 6 bases left between them. Full variable domain (remainder filled in from reference TRBV11-3 and TRBJ2-2): EAGVVQSPRYKIIEKKQPVAFWCNPISGHNTLYWYLQNLGQGPELLIRYENEEAVDDSQLPKDRFSAERLKGVDSTLKIQPAELGDSAVYLCASSLEGQNTGELFFGEGSRLTVL.

The J gene is TRBJ1-5, the V gene TRBV27; D call uncertain. Germline-derived CDR1 and CDR2 are MNHEY and SMNVEV (reference sequence). V lost 7 bases and J 5 bases, leaving 12 bases between the germline ends. This CDR3 region has 13 residues. The CDR3 sequence is CASKDNTDQPQHF. In nucleotides, the CDR3 is TGTGCCAGCAAAGACAACACGGATCAGCCCCAGCATTTT.

The V call is TRBV7-9, the J call TRBJ2-3, with 7 bases matching TRBD1. The CDR3 has 15 residues. Germline V gene sequence: CDR1 SEHNR, CDR2 FQNEAQ (reference sequence). J was trimmed by 0 bases and V by 5 bases; bases with no gene match: 5. In DNA form, the CDR3 reads TGTGCCAGCAGCGCACGACAGGGAAGCACAGATACGCAGTATTTT. Translation: CASSARQGSTDTQYF.

The genes are TRBV13 and TRBJ2-7, with D perhaps matching TRBD1 (6 bases). Trimming removed 5 bases from V and 3 bases from J, with 11 bases in between. CDR1 PRHDT and CDR2 FYEKMQ come from the germline V gene (reference sequence). This CDR3 contains 13 residues. In DNA, the CDR3 is TGTGCCAGCAGCCCCCGGGACATCTACGAGCAGTACTTC. This encodes CASSPRDIYEQYF.

The chain is built from TRBV3-1 (or the pseudogene TRBV3-2) and TRBJ2-2, with TRBD1 matching over 7 bases. The CDR3 spans 16 residues. Trimming cost V 4 bases and J 4 bases; bases outside gene matches: 9. CDR1 is LGHDT, CDR2 YNNKEL, per germline (reference sequence). DNA for the CDR3: TGTGCCAGCAGCCTTGCCCGGACAGGCGGCACCGGGGAGCTGTTTTTT. This codes for CASSLARTGGTGELFF.